The 20 T cell receptor beta chains given below trace back to one sample, sequenced in a study of CD4 T cells in relation to SARS-CoV-2 and coronaviruses. The assay was immunoSEQ multiplex PCR, and TCRdb's table has in-frame clones only and misses some. The repertoire holds fewer than 20,000 clones, with approximately 80% as singletons. The unexposed donors gave CD4+ T cells in about 2011-2018, prior to COVID-19. Isolation of CD4+ T cells took place after roughly nine days in culture. Antigen specificity for these receptors is unknown. Material for sequencing was CD4+ T cells from PBMCs, cultured in vitro. The receptors stem from a human donor in good health.

The rearrangement links TRBV18 to TRBJ2-2; the D is unclear. Trimming took 2 bases from V and 3 from J, leaving 16 bases between them. The CDR3 runs to 17 residues. Germline loops: CDR1 KGHSH, CDR2 LQKENI. The DNA for the CDR3 is TGTGCCAGCTCACCAACCCCGTCCCCCTCGGACACCGGGGAGCTGTTTTTT. As protein: CASSPTPSPSDTGELFF.

V is TRBV12-1 and J is TRBJ2-2; no check of the table's D call, TRBD2, against the DNA was made. TRBV12-1 is a listed pseudogene. The CDR3 loop spans 16 amino acids. The CDR3: CASSFPLAANTGELFF. CDR3 nucleotide sequence: TGTGCCAGCAGCTTTCCGCTAGCGGCGAACACCGGGGAGCTGTTTTTT.

The chain recombines TRBV30 with TRBJ2-2, with a possible D match to TRBD2 (5 bases). The CDR3 spans 11 residues. The ends were cut back, 2 bases at V and 7 bases at J, with 5 bases in the middle. CDR1 is GTSNPN, CDR2 SVGIG, per germline (reference sequence). As DNA, the CDR3 is TGTGCCTGGAGTCGGGACGGGGAGCTGTTTTTT. Translation gives CAWSRDGELFF.

There are a few counts of this clone. The chain links TRBV28 to TRBJ2-2; TRBD2 matches at 12 bases. Per the germline V gene, CDR1 is MDHEN and CDR2 is SYDVKM. This CDR3 is built from 16 residues. The ends lost 5 bases at V and 1 base at J; junction bases unmatched: 2. CDR3 nucleotide sequence: TGTGCCAGCAGTATGACTAGCGGGGGGAACACCGGGGAGCTGTTTTTT. Its translation: CASSMTSGGNTGELFF.

This sequence joins TRBV20-1 and TRBJ2-2; 11 bases fit TRBD2. The CDR3 has 16 amino acids. V lost 3 bases and J lost 3; bases outside the gene matches: 6. Germline V gene sequence: CDR1 DFQATT, CDR2 SNEGSKA (reference sequence). DNA of the CDR3: TGCAGTGCTAGTGTAGCGGGAGGGCCGTACACCGGGGAGCTGTTTTTT. This gives the protein CSASVAGGPYTGELFF.

J is TRBJ2-7 and V is TRBV10-1, with D possibly TRBD1 on 6 matching bases. Between the trimmed V and J ends, which lost 5 bases and 3 bases, there was a span of 14 bases. This CDR3 spans 14 amino acids. Looked up from germline, CDR1 is WNHNN and CDR2 is SYGVQD (reference sequence). CDR3 sequence (DNA): TGCGCCAGCAGTACCGAAACAGGGTTCTACGAGCAGTACTTC. This encodes CASSTETGFYEQYF.

The rearrangement links TRBV5-1 to TRBJ1-2, with a weak D call TRBD1 (5 bases). The V gene lost 2 bases and the J gene lost 4 bases, with 12 bases spanning the gap. Germline CDR1 reads SGHRS; CDR2 reads YFSETQ. The CDR3 is made up of 14 amino acids. CDR3 loop: CASSFGDVSYGYTF. CDR3 coding DNA: TGCGCCAGCAGCTTTGGGGACGTCTCCTATGGCTACACCTTC. Full variable domain (remainder filled in from reference TRBV5-1 and TRBJ1-2): KAGVTQTPRYLIKTRGQQVTLSCSPISGHRSVSWYQQTPGQGLQFLFEYFSETQRNKGNFPGRFSGRQFSNSRSEMNVSTLELGDSALYLCASSFGDVSYGYTFGSGTRLTVV.

This clone was seen only once. V is TRBV30 and J is TRBJ2-7, with 8 positions matching TRBD1. V shed 2 bases and J 2 bases; nucleotides not matched to a gene: 5. Germline V gene sequence: CDR1 GTSNPN, CDR2 SVGIG (reference sequence). This CDR3 spans 14 amino acids. CDR3 coding DNA: TGTGCCTGGAGTCAGGGGGCGCGTGCCTACGAGCAGTACTTC. It translates to CAWSQGARAYEQYF.

A few counts support this clone. The genes are TRBV5-1 and TRBJ1-3; 9 bases are a match to TRBD1. V shed 2 bases, J shed 3 bases, and the junction held 6 bases outside the gene matches. This CDR3 comprises 16 residues. CDR1 and CDR2 (germline): SGHRS, YFSETQ. The CDR3 region has the DNA TGCGCCAGCAGCTTAACCGGGACAGGGTTTGGAAACACCATATATTTT. Protein: CASSLTGTGFGNTIYF.

The rearrangement joins TRBV2 to TRBJ2-2; 11 nucleotides align to TRBD2. CDR3 length equals 19 residues. After removal of 4 bases from V and 0 bases from J, the junction contained 10 bases not matched to a gene. From germline, CDR1 is SNHLY and CDR2 FYNNEI. The chain's CDR3 is CASSARPGLAETNTGELFF. The CDR3 DNA sequence: TGTGCCAGCAGTGCTAGGCCGGGACTAGCGGAAACGAACACCGGGGAGCTGTTTTTT.

The chain has TRBV7-6 and TRBJ2-5; D may correspond to TRBD1 or TRBD2 (5 bases each). The CDR3 is made up of 15 amino acids. V gave up 5 bases and J gave up 5 bases, with 18 bases separating them. The V gene's germline CDR1 is SGHVS and CDR2 FNYEAQ. The CDR3 loop is CASSPGPTGAETQYF. The CDR3 DNA follows: TGTGCCAGCAGCCCCGGGCCAACCGGGGCGGAGACCCAGTACTTC.

The chain combines TRBV12-3 or TRBV12-4 with TRBJ2-1; the D gene could be TRBD1 or TRBD2 (5 bases each). The CDR3 extends over 13 amino acids. Trimming removed 6 bases from V and 7 bases from J, with 13 bases in between. CDR3 sequence: CASRKGPQNEQFF. The DNA for the CDR3 is TGTGCCAGCAGGAAGGGACCTCAAAATGAGCAGTTCTTC.

This rearrangement joins TRBV5-8 to TRBJ2-3; unclear D gene. Germline assignment: CDR1 SGHTS and CDR2 YDEGEE. This CDR3 region has 17 residues. Deletions cut 2 bases from V and 0 bases from J, with 16 bases between. The CDR3 is CASSLRSAALSTDTQYF. The DNA of the CDR3 is TGTGCCAGCAGCTTACGGTCGGCGGCACTGAGCACAGATACGCAGTATTTT.

The count of this clone is one. The chain couples TRBV2 to TRBJ2-2; a possible D gene is TRBD2 (6 bases). CDR1 and CDR2 (germline): SNHLY, FYNNEI. V gave up 5 bases and J gave up 7 bases, with 11 bases separating them. The CDR3 consists of 13 residues. CDR3 nucleotide sequence: TGTGCCAGCAGTCCGCTGGGAGGCGGGGAGCTGTTTTTT. Its translation is CASSPLGGGELFF.

The rearrangement uses TRBV9 and TRBJ1-4, with D perhaps TRBD1 (5 bases). There are 16 residues in the CDR3. Germline lookup yields CDR1 SGDLS and CDR2 YYNGEE. The V end lost 3 bases, the J end lost 0 bases, and 12 bases lay between the germline ends. In DNA form, the CDR3 reads TGTGCCAGCAGCGCACCGGGGACGGCAACTAATGAAAAACTGTTTTTT. It yields the protein CASSAPGTATNEKLFF.

This clone occurred once. Different DNA sequences within this sample yield the same CDR3. This sequence joins TRBV6-4 and TRBJ2-2; unclear D gene. V lost 3 bases and J lost 3, with 5 bases in between. Germline lookup yields CDR1 MRHNA and CDR2 SNTAGT. There are 13 residues in the CDR3. CDR3 DNA sequence: TGTGCCAGCAGTGATCGGGACACCGGGGAGCTGTTTTTT. Translated, it gives CASSDRDTGELFF.

The V gene is TRBV3-1 (or the pseudogene TRBV3-2), the J gene TRBJ1-1; D is unclear. Trimming removed 1 base from V and 2 bases from J, with 8 bases in between. Germline CDR1 LGHDT, CDR2 YNNKEL (reference sequence). The CDR3 loop spans 14 amino acids. The CDR3: CASSQAQVNTEAFF. The CDR3 nucleotides are TGTGCCAGCAGCCAAGCGCAGGTCAACACTGAAGCTTTCTTT.

The rearrangement uses TRBV14 and TRBJ2-1; D might be TRBD2 (6 bases). V lost 0 bases and J 3 bases, leaving 12 bases between the germline ends. The germline V gene has CDR1 SGHDN and CDR2 FVKESK. The CDR3 has 16 amino acids. DNA for the CDR3: TGTGCCAGCAGCCAAGAACTCGCGGGAAGCTACAATGAGCAGTTCTTC. Translated: CASSQELAGSYNEQFF.

J is TRBJ1-3 and V is TRBV5-1, with D perhaps matching TRBD1 (5 bases). V shed 0 bases and J shed 0 bases, with 13 bases lying between them. This CDR3 contains 17 residues. Germline CDR1 is SGHRS and CDR2 is YFSETQ. The CDR3 DNA reads TGCGCCAGCAGCTTGGAGGGGCAGGGCTTCTCTGGAAACACCATATATTTT. Protein: CASSLEGQGFSGNTIYF.

The CDR3 region is CASSSPSAADTQYF. As DNA, the CDR3 is TGTGCCAGCAGCTCTCCTAGCGCTGCAGATACGCAGTATTTT. The chain carries TRBV7-9 and TRBJ2-3; perhaps TRBD2 as D (6 bases). The CDR3 covers 14 residues. The germline V gene has CDR1 SEHNR and CDR2 FQNEAQ (reference sequence). The V and J ends lost 4 bases and 4 bases respectively, with 12 bases between them.